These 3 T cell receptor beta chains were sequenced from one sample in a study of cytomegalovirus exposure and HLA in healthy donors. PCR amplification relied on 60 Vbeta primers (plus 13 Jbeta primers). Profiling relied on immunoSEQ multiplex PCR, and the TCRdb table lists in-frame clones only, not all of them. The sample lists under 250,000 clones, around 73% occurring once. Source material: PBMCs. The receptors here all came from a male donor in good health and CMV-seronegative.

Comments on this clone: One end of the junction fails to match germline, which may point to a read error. CDR3 amino acids: CTSSFSGGRDYGYTF. For the CDR3, the DNA is TGTACCAGCAGCTTCTCAGGGGGCCGGGACTATGGCTACACCTTC. This chain uses TRBV7-6 with TRBJ1-2; 8 nucleotides align to TRBD1. The CDR3 is made up of 15 amino acids. The germline CDR1 and CDR2 sequences are SGHVS and FNYEAQ.

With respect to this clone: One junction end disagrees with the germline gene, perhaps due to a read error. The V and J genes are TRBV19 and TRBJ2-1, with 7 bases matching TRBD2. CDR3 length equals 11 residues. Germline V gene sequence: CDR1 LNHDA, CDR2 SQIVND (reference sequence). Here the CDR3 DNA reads TGTGCCAGTAGTATAAGCAGGACTAGTGTCTTC. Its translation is CASSISRTSVF.

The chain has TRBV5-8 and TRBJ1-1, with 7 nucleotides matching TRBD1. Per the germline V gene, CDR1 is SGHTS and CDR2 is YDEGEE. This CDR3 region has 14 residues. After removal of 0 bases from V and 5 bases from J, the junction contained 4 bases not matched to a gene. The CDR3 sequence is CASSLGQGGTEAFF. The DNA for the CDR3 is TGTGCCAGCAGCTTGGGACAGGGTGGGACTGAAGCTTTCTTT.